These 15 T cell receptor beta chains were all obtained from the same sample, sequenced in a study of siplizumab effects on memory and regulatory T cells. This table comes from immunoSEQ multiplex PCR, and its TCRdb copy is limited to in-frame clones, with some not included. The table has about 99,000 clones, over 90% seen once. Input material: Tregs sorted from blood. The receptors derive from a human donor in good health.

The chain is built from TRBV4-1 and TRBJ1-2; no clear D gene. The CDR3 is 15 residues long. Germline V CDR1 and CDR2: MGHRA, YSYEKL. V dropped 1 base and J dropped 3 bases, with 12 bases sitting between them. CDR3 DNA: TGCGCCAGCAGCCAAGCCTTATATAGGGACTATGGCTACACCTTC. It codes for CASSQALYRDYGYTF.

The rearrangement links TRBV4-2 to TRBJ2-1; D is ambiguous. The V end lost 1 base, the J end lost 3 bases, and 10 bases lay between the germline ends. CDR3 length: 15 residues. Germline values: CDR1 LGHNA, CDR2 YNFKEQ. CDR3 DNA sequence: TGTGCCAGCAGCCAAGGGGCGTCAGACTACAATGAGCAGTTCTTC. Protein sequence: CASSQGASDYNEQFF.

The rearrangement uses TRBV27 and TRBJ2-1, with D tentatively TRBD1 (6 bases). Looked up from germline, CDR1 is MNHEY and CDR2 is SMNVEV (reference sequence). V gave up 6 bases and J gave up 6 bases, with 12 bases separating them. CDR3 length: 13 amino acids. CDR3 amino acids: CASRNTGLNEQFF. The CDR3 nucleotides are TGTGCCAGCAGAAATACAGGGCTCAATGAGCAGTTCTTC.

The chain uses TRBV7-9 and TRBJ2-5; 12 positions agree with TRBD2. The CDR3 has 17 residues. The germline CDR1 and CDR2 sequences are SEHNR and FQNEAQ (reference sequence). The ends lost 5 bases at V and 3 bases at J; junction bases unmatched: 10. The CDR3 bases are TGTGCCAGCAGCCCGACCCCTCGACTAGCGGGAGAAGAGACCCAGTACTTC. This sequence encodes CASSPTPRLAGEETQYF.

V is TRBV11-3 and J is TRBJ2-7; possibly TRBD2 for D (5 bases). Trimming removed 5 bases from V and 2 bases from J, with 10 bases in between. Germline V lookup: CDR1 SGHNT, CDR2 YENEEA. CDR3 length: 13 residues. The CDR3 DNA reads TGTGCCAGCAGCCCAGGACTTGCCTACGAGCAGTACTTC. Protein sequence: CASSPGLAYEQYF.

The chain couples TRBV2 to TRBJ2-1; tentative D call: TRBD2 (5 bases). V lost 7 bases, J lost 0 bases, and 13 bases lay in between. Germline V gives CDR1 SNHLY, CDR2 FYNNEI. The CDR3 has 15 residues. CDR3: CASKSGPSSYNEQFF. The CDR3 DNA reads TGTGCCAGCAAAAGCGGCCCAAGCTCCTACAATGAGCAGTTCTTC.

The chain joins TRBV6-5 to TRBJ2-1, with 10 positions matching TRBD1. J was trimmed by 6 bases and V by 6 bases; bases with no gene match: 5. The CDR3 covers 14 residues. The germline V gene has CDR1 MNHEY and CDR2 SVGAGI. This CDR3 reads CASSFWTGGNEQFF. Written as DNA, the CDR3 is TGTGCCAGCAGCTTCTGGACAGGGGGCAATGAGCAGTTCTTC.

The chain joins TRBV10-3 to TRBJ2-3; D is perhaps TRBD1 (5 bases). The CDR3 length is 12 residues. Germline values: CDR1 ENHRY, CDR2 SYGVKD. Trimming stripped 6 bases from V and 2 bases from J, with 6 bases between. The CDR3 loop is CAIRDNTDTQYF. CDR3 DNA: TGTGCCATCAGGGACAACACAGATACGCAGTATTTT.

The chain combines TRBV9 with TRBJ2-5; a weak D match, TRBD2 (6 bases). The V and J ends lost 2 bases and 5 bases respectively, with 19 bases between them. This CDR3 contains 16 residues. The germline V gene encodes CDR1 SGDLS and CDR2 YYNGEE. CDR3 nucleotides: TGTGCCAGCAGCGTCGGGAATAGCGGATACCCGGAGACCCAGTACTTC. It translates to CASSVGNSGYPETQYF.

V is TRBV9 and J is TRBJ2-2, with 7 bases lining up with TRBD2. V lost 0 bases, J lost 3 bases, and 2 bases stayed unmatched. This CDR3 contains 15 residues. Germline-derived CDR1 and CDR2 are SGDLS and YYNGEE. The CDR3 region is CASSVGTRHTGELFF. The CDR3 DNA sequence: TGTGCCAGCAGCGTAGGGACTAGGCACACCGGGGAGCTGTTTTTT.

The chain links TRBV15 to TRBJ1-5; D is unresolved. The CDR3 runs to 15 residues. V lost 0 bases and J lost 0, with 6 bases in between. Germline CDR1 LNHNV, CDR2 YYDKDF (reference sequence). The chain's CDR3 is CATSREQISNQPQHF. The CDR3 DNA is TGTGCCACCAGCAGAGAACAGATTAGCAATCAGCCCCAGCATTTT.

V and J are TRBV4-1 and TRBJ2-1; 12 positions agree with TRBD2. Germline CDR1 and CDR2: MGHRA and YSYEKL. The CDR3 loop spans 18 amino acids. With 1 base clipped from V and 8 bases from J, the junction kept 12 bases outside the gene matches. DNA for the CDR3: TGCGCCAGCAGCCAAGCGCCTTCGGGACTAGCGGGCGGCGATGAGCAGTTCTTC. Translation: CASSQAPSGLAGGDEQFF.

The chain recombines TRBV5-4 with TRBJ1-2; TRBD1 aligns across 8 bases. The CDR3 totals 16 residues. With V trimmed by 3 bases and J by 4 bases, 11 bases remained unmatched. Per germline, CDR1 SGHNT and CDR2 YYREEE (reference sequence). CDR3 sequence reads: CASSSGQEAVSYGYTF. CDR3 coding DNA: TGTGCCAGCAGCTCGGGACAGGAGGCCGTGAGCTATGGCTACACCTTC.

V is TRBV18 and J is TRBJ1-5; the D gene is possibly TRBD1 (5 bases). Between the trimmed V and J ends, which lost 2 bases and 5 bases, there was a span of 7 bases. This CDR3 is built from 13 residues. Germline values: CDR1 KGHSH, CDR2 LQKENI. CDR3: CASSPKGYQPQHF. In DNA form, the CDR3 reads TGTGCCAGCTCACCAAAGGGGTATCAGCCCCAGCATTTT.

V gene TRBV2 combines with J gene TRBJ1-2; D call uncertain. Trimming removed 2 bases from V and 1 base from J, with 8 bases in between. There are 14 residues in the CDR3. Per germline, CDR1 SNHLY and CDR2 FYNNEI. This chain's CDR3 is CASSEWADNYGYTF. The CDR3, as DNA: TGTGCCAGCAGTGAATGGGCGGATAACTATGGCTACACCTTC.